What follows are 25 T cell receptor beta chains derived from one specimen sequenced in a study of T cells in localized non-small cell lung cancer. The protocol was immunoSEQ multiplex PCR, while the TCRdb copy is restricted to in-frame clones and leaves out a portion. This table holds nearly 11,000 clones, 85% to 95% found once. The sequenced sample was peripheral blood, obtained before any cancer treatment. The receptors here all came from a male donor aged 60 or older with stage III lung adenocarcinoma.

This clone rates as large (0.1 to 1%). The genes are TRBV10-3 and TRBJ2-7, with D hard to call. Germline V gene lookup returns CDR1 ENHRY and CDR2 SYGVKD. CDR3 length: 14 amino acids. Trimming pared 3 bases from V and 7 bases from J, leaving 16 bases between. CDR3: CAISDPGGFLEQYF. For the CDR3, the DNA is TGTGCCATCAGTGACCCCGGTGGGTTTCTTGAGCAGTACTTC.

This clone has a single count. This rearrangement joins TRBV30 to TRBJ2-1; TRBD2 matches at 14 bases. Losses at the gene ends were 4 bases for V and 0 bases for J; bases not matched to a gene: 5. CDR1 GTSNPN and CDR2 SVGIG come from the germline V gene (reference sequence). This CDR3 contains 17 residues. CDR3 amino acids: CAWKGLAGENSYNEQFF. The CDR3 DNA reads TGTGCCTGGAAGGGACTAGCGGGAGAGAACTCCTACAATGAGCAGTTCTTC.

V usage is TRBV30 and J usage is TRBJ2-7; no definite D call. The V gene lost 8 bases and the J gene lost 0 bases, with 20 bases spanning the gap. Germline V gives CDR1 GTSNPN, CDR2 SVGIG (reference sequence). This CDR3 spans 15 amino acids. The CDR3 region is CAGTVAALGSYEQYF. The CDR3 DNA sequence: TGTGCCGGCACCGTAGCTGCGTTAGGCTCCTACGAGCAGTACTTC.

The chain recombines TRBV4-1 with TRBJ2-7; TRBD2 matches 11 bases. Losses at the gene ends were 2 bases for V and 2 bases for J; bases not matched to a gene: 2. This CDR3 is 15 amino acids long. Germline V gives CDR1 MGHRA, CDR2 YSYEKL. This CDR3 is CASSQLAGGPYEQYF. CDR3 coding DNA: TGCGCCAGCAGCCAATTAGCGGGAGGGCCCTACGAGCAGTACTTC.

This rearrangement joins TRBV28 to TRBJ1-2, with a tentative D call TRBD1 (5 bases). CDR1 and CDR2 (germline): MDHEN, SYDVKM. Trimming took 10 bases from V and 5 from J, leaving 14 bases between them. This CDR3 region has 12 residues. CDR3 nucleotide sequence: TGTGCCACGAGACAGACAGCTTATGGCTACACCTTC. Amino acid sequence: CATRQTAYGYTF.

The J gene is TRBJ2-2, the V gene TRBV2; 12 bases are a match to TRBD2. J lost 3 bases, V lost 4 bases, and 0 bases had no gene match. CDR1 SNHLY and CDR2 FYNNEI come from the germline V gene. The CDR3 has 15 residues. This CDR3 reads CASSGLAGDTGELFF. The DNA for the CDR3 is TGTGCCAGCAGTGGACTAGCGGGGGACACCGGGGAGCTGTTTTTT.

This clone was counted once. The chain couples TRBV18 to TRBJ2-7; no clear D. Germline assignment: CDR1 KGHSH and CDR2 LQKENI. With 2 bases removed from V and 3 bases from J, the gap between germline ends came to 8 bases. The CDR3 extends over 13 amino acids. The CDR3 here is CASSPRDGYEQYF. In DNA form, the CDR3 reads TGTGCCAGCTCACCAAGAGACGGCTACGAGCAGTACTTC. Full variable domain (remainder filled in from reference TRBV18 and TRBJ2-7): NAGVMQNPRHLVRRRGQEARLRCSPMKGHSHVYWYRQLPEEGLKFMVYLQKENIIDESGMPKERFSAEFPKEGPSILRIQQVVRGDSAAYFCASSPRDGYEQYFGPGTRLTVT.

This chain connects TRBV6-1 to TRBJ2-1; TRBD2 agrees at 12 bases. The CDR3 is 14 amino acids. Per the germline V gene, CDR1 is MNHNS and CDR2 is SASEGT. Losses at the gene ends were 7 bases for V and 3 bases for J; bases not matched to a gene: 1. The CDR3 loop is CASKTSGSYNEQFF. In DNA form, the CDR3 reads TGTGCCAGCAAGACTAGCGGGAGCTACAATGAGCAGTTCTTC.

The chain recombines TRBV10-1 with TRBJ2-2; D is unresolved. The germline V and J ends were trimmed by 5 bases and 1 base, with 11 bases remaining between them. From germline, CDR1 is WNHNN and CDR2 SYGVQD (reference sequence). This CDR3 has 15 residues. The CDR3 nucleotides read TGCGCCAGCAGTAAGGACGCTGTGAACACCGGGGAGCTGTTTTTT. Encoded protein: CASSKDAVNTGELFF.

Concerning this clone: A read error may account for a junction end that differs from germline. This rearrangement joins TRBV5-1 to TRBJ1-4, with TRBD1 matching over 7 bases. Per germline, CDR1 SGHRS and CDR2 YFSETQ. The CDR3 consists of 15 residues. The CDR3 DNA is TGCGCCAGCAGCCAAGACAGGGTGAGAAATGAAGAACTGTTTTTT. This codes for CASSQDRVRNEELFF.

The genes are TRBV6-1 and TRBJ2-3; D is possibly TRBD2 (6 bases). CDR1 and CDR2 (germline): MNHNS, SASEGT. There are 14 residues in the CDR3. V shed 1 base and J shed 7 bases, with 12 bases lying between them. The CDR3 sequence: CASSEGPGVNTQYF. CDR3 coding DNA: TGTGCCAGCAGTGAAGGCCCGGGAGTCAATACGCAGTATTTT.

This clone was picked up one time. The V call is TRBV5-4, the J call TRBJ1-2; 7 positions agree with TRBD1. Germline values: CDR1 SGHNT, CDR2 YYREEE (reference sequence). The V and J ends lost 2 bases and 5 bases, in that order; junction bases with no gene match: 12. The CDR3 has 16 residues. CDR3 nucleotides: TGTGCCAGCAGCTTCGGACAGGCCCAGACTTTATATGGCTACACCTTC. Amino acid sequence: CASSFGQAQTLYGYTF. The full variable domain, rest sourced from reference TRBV5-4 and TRBJ1-2, is ETGVTQSPTHLIKTRGQQVTLRCSSQSGHNTVSWYQQALGQGPQFIFQYYREEENGRGNFPPRFSGLQFPNYSSELNVNALELDDSALYLCASSFGQAQTLYGYTFGSGTRLTVV.

The chain has TRBV5-6 and TRBJ1-2, with unresolved D. This CDR3 is 15 amino acids long. Trimming took off 0 bases at V and 0 bases at J, with 9 bases between the two ends. Germline-derived CDR1 and CDR2 are SGHDT and YYEEEE. The CDR3 sequence: CASSLAAASNYGYTF. CDR3 bases: TGTGCCAGCAGCTTGGCGGCAGCTTCTAACTATGGCTACACCTTC.

CDR3 sequence: CASSSPGRDHNEQFF. The CDR3 nucleotides read TGTGCCAGCAGTTCTCCGGGACGGGACCACAATGAGCAGTTCTTC. The V gene is TRBV6-6, the J gene TRBJ2-1, with D possibly called TRBD1 or TRBD2 (5 bases each). The ends were cut back, 4 bases at V and 5 bases at J, with 15 bases in the middle. The CDR3 is 15 amino acids. CDR1 MNHNY and CDR2 SVGAGI come from the germline V gene (reference sequence).

The chain joins TRBV6-1 to TRBJ2-7; 8 nucleotides agree with TRBD2. The CDR3 length is 15 residues. The ends lost 5 bases at V and 2 bases at J; junction bases unmatched: 8. In germline, CDR1 is MNHNS, CDR2 SASEGT. CDR3 bases: TGTGCCAGCAGTTTCGGGAGGGACATAGCCTACGAGCAGTACTTC. This sequence encodes CASSFGRDIAYEQYF.

This clone was recorded a few times. V is TRBV30 and J is TRBJ1-5; TRBD1 might be the D (5 bases). The CDR3 covers 13 residues. Trimming shortened V by 1 base and J by 6 bases, and 10 bases separated the two germline ends. Looked up from germline, CDR1 is GTSNPN and CDR2 is SVGIG (reference sequence). CDR3 DNA sequence: TGTGCCTGGAGTGAAGGGGTTACTCAGCCCCAGCATTTT. It translates to CAWSEGVTQPQHF.

This chain joins TRBV7-2 and TRBJ1-3; TRBD1 aligns across 12 bases. CDR1 SGHTA and CDR2 FQGNSA come from the germline V gene. The V segment lost 1 base and the J segment 4 bases; nucleotides outside the gene matches: 5. CDR3 length: 17 residues. In DNA form, the CDR3 reads TGTGCCAGCAGCTTAGGGGGACAGGGGGCGGAGGGAAACACCATATATTTT. Amino acids: CASSLGGQGAEGNTIYF.

The rearrangement uses TRBV20-1 and TRBJ2-1, with no clear D. From germline, CDR1 is DFQATT and CDR2 SNEGSKA (reference sequence). With 5 bases removed from V and 5 bases from J, the gap between germline ends came to 7 bases. The CDR3 consists of 11 residues. CDR3 DNA: TGCAGTGCTGATACTAACAATGAGCAGTTCTTC. Its translation is CSADTNNEQFF.

This clone was seen only once. The chain links TRBV6-4 to TRBJ1-1; TRBD1 aligns across 7 bases. The CDR3 consists of 15 residues. Looked up from germline, CDR1 is MRHNA and CDR2 is SNTAGT. V lost 4 bases and J lost 3; bases outside the gene matches: 8. The CDR3 is CASSAQGVMHTEAFF. In nucleotides, the CDR3 is TGTGCCAGCAGTGCCCAGGGGGTCATGCACACTGAAGCTTTCTTT.

CDR3 DNA: TGTGCCAGTAGTACCGAGACAGGGGCGAAGTCTGGAAACACCATATATTTT. This codes for CASSTETGAKSGNTIYF. The chain links TRBV19 to TRBJ1-3; 8 bases are a match to TRBD1. The CDR3 contains 17 residues. From germline, CDR1 is LNHDA and CDR2 SQIVND (reference sequence). V shed 4 bases, J shed 1 base, and the junction held 9 bases outside the gene matches.

V usage is TRBV5-1 and J usage is TRBJ2-2, with a weak D call TRBD2 (5 bases). This CDR3 contains 15 residues. The V and J ends lost 2 bases and 1 base respectively, with 9 bases between them. Per the germline V gene, CDR1 is SGHRS and CDR2 is YFSETQ. The CDR3 here is CASSFRTLNTGELFF. In DNA, the CDR3 is TGCGCCAGCAGCTTCAGGACTCTGAACACCGGGGAGCTGTTTTTT.

The CDR3, as DNA: TGTGCCAGCAGTTTAAGGGAGGATGAGCAGTTCTTC. This gives the protein CASSLREDEQFF. The chain is built from TRBV28 and TRBJ2-1, with D maybe TRBD2 (6 bases). V lost 2 bases, J lost 8 bases, and 7 bases lay in between. The CDR3 runs to 12 residues. Germline CDR1 and CDR2: MDHEN and SYDVKM.

This clone was picked up one time. The V gene is TRBV28, the J gene TRBJ1-6; D is perhaps TRBD1 (6 bases). The CDR3 covers 19 residues. Trimming took off 3 bases at V and 7 bases at J, with 25 bases between the two ends. Germline CDR1 is MDHEN and CDR2 is SYDVKM. CDR3 coding DNA: TGTGCCAGCAGTTTGGGGGCTTATAGGGCGGATGGTTACAATTCACCCCTCCACTTT. Protein sequence: CASSLGAYRADGYNSPLHF.

This clone was detected a few times. The CDR3 protein is CASSPDSGEQYF. CDR3 DNA sequence: TGTGCCAGCAGCCCCGACAGTGGCGAGCAGTACTTC. The rearrangement joins TRBV7-2 to TRBJ2-7; a weak D match, TRBD1 (5 bases). Trimming removed 5 bases at V and 6 bases at J, with 11 bases between. CDR1 is SGHTA and CDR2 is FQGNSA in the germline V gene. The CDR3 runs 12 residues.

In its sample, this clone was seen once. V is TRBV28 and J is TRBJ2-5; 9 bases fit TRBD1. CDR3 length: 16 residues. V shed 5 bases, J shed 4 bases, and the junction held 11 bases outside the gene matches. Looked up from germline, CDR1 is MDHEN and CDR2 is SYDVKM. CDR3 residues: CASSPGTGTGRETQYF. The CDR3 DNA is TGTGCCAGCAGTCCCGGGACAGGGACGGGGCGAGAGACCCAGTACTTC.